These 17 T cell receptor beta chains share one sample of origin, sequenced in a study of T cells after yellow fever vaccination. Via MiXCR, TCRdb re-called the 5' RACE reads, giving one row per CDR3 protein. Of 230,000 or so distinct CDR3 sequences in the sample, approximately 6.8% were seen once. The material was CD4+ T cells sorted from PBMCs, obtained on the day of the yellow fever booster vaccination. These receptors were taken from a man aged 25 to 40 who received the YFV17D yellow fever vaccine.

The chain employs TRBV18 and TRBJ2-5, with 8 bases that match TRBD2. J gave up 1 base and V 3 bases, and 1 base lay outside the gene matches. Germline V gives CDR1 KGHSH, CDR2 LQKENI. The CDR3 extends over 14 amino acids. Here the CDR3 reads CASSPGTSQETQYF. CDR3 sequence (DNA): TGTGCCAGCTCACCCGGGACTAGCCAAGAGACCCAGTACTTC.

This clonotype has ten or more counts. The chain links TRBV6-2 or TRBV6-3 to TRBJ2-1; TRBD2 matches 16 bases. The CDR3 loop spans 18 amino acids. J lost 4 bases, V lost 7 bases, and 10 bases had no gene match. Germline-derived CDR1 and CDR2 are MNHEY and SVGEGT. CDR3 loop: CASNPGLAGGERYNEQFF. Here the CDR3 DNA reads TGTGCCAGCAACCCGGGACTAGCGGGAGGGGAAAGGTACAATGAGCAGTTCTTC.

This clonotype was seen at least ten times. This rearrangement joins TRBV7-9 to TRBJ2-1; D remains ambiguous. V was pared by 5 bases and J by 0 bases, with 14 bases between. There are 16 residues in the CDR3. Germline loops: CDR1 SEHNR, CDR2 FQNEAQ (reference sequence). The CDR3 here is CASSRGLGSSYNEQFF. The CDR3 DNA sequence: TGTGCCAGCAGCCGTGGTCTAGGAAGCTCCTACAATGAGCAGTTCTTC.

This clonotype was detected only a few times. This rearrangement joins TRBV6-1 to TRBJ1-4; the match to TRBD1 covers 10 bases. This CDR3 contains 15 residues. The J segment lost 3 bases and the V segment lost 5 bases, leaving 3 bases of the junction unmatched. Germline V gene lookup returns CDR1 MNHNS and CDR2 SASEGT. CDR3 nucleotide sequence: TGTGCCAGCAGTCGGACAGGGGGGCCTAATGAAAAACTGTTTTTT. Translation gives CASSRTGGPNEKLFF.

This clonotype was counted ten times or more. The chain has TRBV27 and TRBJ2-7, with 8 bases aligning to TRBD1. V was clipped by 4 bases and J by 5 bases; unmatched bases: 10. Germline CDR1 MNHEY, CDR2 SMNVEV (reference sequence). The CDR3 has 15 residues. CDR3 region: CASSSYLTGVHEQYF. For the CDR3, the DNA is TGTGCCAGCAGTTCATACCTGACAGGGGTCCACGAGCAGTACTTC.

This clonotype was seen only a few times. J is TRBJ2-3 and V is TRBV7-2; D unresolved. Germline V gene data show CDR1 as SGHTA and CDR2 as FQGNSA. The CDR3 is 13 residues long. The germline V and J ends were trimmed by 2 bases and 5 bases, with 8 bases remaining between them. The CDR3 DNA reads TGTGCCAGCAGCTTACAGGCTGGAGATACGCAGTATTTT. Its translation: CASSLQAGDTQYF.

This clonotype has only a few counts. The chain employs TRBV15 and TRBJ1-2, with a possible D match to TRBD1 (5 bases). Germline assignment: CDR1 LNHNV and CDR2 YYDKDF (reference sequence). The length of the CDR3 is 15 residues. Between the trimmed V and J ends, which lost 0 bases and 8 bases, there was a span of 16 bases. The CDR3 nucleotides are TGTGCCACCAGCAGAGATCTGGACACCGCCCGAGGCTACACCTTC. Its protein is CATSRDLDTARGYTF.

The chain has TRBV5-5 and TRBJ1-4; D uncertain. The germline V and J ends were trimmed by 1 base and 3 bases, with 7 bases remaining between them. This CDR3 spans 14 amino acids. CDR1 and CDR2 from the germline V gene are SGHKS and YYEKEE (reference sequence). The chain's CDR3 is CASSLLGANEKLFF. The DNA of the CDR3 is TGTGCCAGCAGCTTGCTGGGAGCTAATGAAAAACTGTTTTTT.

This clonotype was counted between two and nine times. The chain links TRBV7-9 to TRBJ1-4; maybe TRBD1 (5 bases). V lost 1 base and J lost 7, with 10 bases in between. The CDR3 length is 14 residues. CDR1 is SEHNR and CDR2 is FQNEAQ in the germline V gene (reference sequence). The CDR3 sequence is CASSLVGTSEKLFF. For the CDR3, the DNA is TGTGCCAGCAGCTTAGTCGGGACGTCTGAAAAACTGTTTTTT.

The chain is built from TRBV7-9 and TRBJ2-1; possible D gene TRBD2, 5 bases. This CDR3 is 13 amino acids long. Trimming cost V 1 base and J 9 bases, with 10 bases left between them. Germline V lookup: CDR1 SEHNR, CDR2 FQNEAQ (reference sequence). CDR3 bases: TGTGCCAGCAGCTTAGATAGCGTTGGTGAGCAGTTCTTC. Translating it yields CASSLDSVGEQFF.

Points on this clonotype: Its ends do not fully match the called genes, so a read error is possible. The chain combines TRBV7-7 with TRBJ2-6; 7 positions match TRBD2. In germline, CDR1 is SSHAT, CDR2 FNYEAQ (reference sequence). The CDR3 length is 18 residues. The CDR3 reads CACSPGLSKVPGANVLTF. CDR3 nucleotide sequence: TGTGCCTGCAGCCCGGGACTATCCAAAGTCCCTGGGGCCAACGTCCTGACTTTC.

This clonotype was seen only a few times. V and J are TRBV28 and TRBJ2-1; a weak D match, TRBD1 (6 bases). The CDR3 is 13 amino acids. The V gene's germline CDR1 is MDHEN and CDR2 SYDVKM. The V gene lost 11 bases and the J gene lost 12 bases, with 23 bases spanning the gap. CDR3 nucleotide sequence: TGTGCCTCCCATCGGATGGGGGCTAAGGGGCAGTTCTTC. Translating it yields CASHRMGAKGQFF.

The gene calls are TRBV3-1 and TRBJ2-7; 7 bases agree with TRBD1. With V trimmed by 1 base and J by 1 base, 1 base remained unmatched. The germline V gene has CDR1 LGHDT and CDR2 YNNKEL (reference sequence). This CDR3 is built from 14 residues. CDR3 region: CASSQGGQSYEQYF. CDR3 in DNA: TGTGCCAGCAGCCAAGGGGGACAGTCCTACGAGCAGTACTTC.

This clonotype was observed a few times. This chain connects TRBV3-1 to TRBJ2-3; 10 bases agree with TRBD2. With V trimmed by 2 bases and J by 7 bases, 9 bases remained unmatched. From germline, CDR1 is LGHDT and CDR2 YNNKEL (reference sequence). The CDR3 has 16 residues. CDR3 amino acids: CASSQMSGRVMNTQYF. The CDR3 bases are TGTGCCAGCAGCCAAATGAGCGGGAGGGTCATGAATACGCAGTATTTT.

This clonotype was counted ten times or more. This chain links TRBV30 with TRBJ2-7, with a tentative D call TRBD2 (6 bases). The CDR3 has 14 amino acids. Germline CDR1 reads GTSNPN; CDR2 reads SVGIG (reference sequence). V lost 1 base and J lost 6, with 16 bases in between. The CDR3 here is CAWSAGLEGTEQYF. CDR3 DNA: TGTGCCTGGAGTGCGGGCTTGGAGGGGACCGAGCAGTACTTC.

The sample holds many counts of this clonotype. This chain uses TRBV29-1 with TRBJ2-5, with 9 bases that match TRBD2. The CDR3 is 15 amino acids. Germline CDR1 reads SQVTM; CDR2 reads ANQGSEA. The ends lost 6 bases at V and 1 base at J; junction bases unmatched: 9. The DNA of the CDR3 is TGCAGCGTGGACCAGACTAGCGGACCCCAAGAGACCCAGTACTTC. Translated: CSVDQTSGPQETQYF. The variable domain in full, completed from reference TRBV29-1 and TRBJ2-5, reads SAVISQKPSRDICQRGTSLTIQCQVDSQVTMMFWYRQQPGQSLTLIATANQGSEATYESGFVIDKFPISRPNLTFSTLTVSNMSPEDSSIYLCSVDQTSGPQETQYFGPGTRLLVL.

There are many counts of this clonotype. The chain uses TRBV7-2 and TRBJ2-5; the D gene could be TRBD1 or TRBD2 (5 bases each). Germline V gene sequence: CDR1 SGHTA, CDR2 FQGNSA. The V gene lost 7 bases and the J gene lost 2 bases, with 14 bases spanning the gap. This CDR3 comprises 14 residues. The DNA of the CDR3 is TGTGCCAGCAACTCCAGGGACGGTCAAGAGACCCAGTACTTC. Amino acids: CASNSRDGQETQYF.